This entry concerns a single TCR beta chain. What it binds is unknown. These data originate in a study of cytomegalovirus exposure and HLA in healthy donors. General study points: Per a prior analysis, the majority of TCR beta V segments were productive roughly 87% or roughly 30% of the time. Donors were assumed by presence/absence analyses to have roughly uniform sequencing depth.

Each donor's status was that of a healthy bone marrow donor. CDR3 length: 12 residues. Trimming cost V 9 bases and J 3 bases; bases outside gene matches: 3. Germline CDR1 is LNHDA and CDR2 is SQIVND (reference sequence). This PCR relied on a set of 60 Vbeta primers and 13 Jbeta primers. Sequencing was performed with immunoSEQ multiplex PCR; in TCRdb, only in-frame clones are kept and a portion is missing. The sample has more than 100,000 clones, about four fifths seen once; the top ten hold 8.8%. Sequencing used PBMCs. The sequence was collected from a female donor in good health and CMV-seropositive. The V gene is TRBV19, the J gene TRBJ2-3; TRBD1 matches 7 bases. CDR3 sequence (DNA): TGTGCCAGATACAGGGGAACAGATACGCAGTATTTT. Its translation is CARYRGTDTQYF. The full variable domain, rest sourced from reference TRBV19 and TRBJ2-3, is DGGITQSPKYLFRKEGQNVTLSCEQNLNHDAMYWYRQDPGQGLRLIYYSQIVNDFQKGDIAEGYSVSREKKESFPLTVTSAQKNPTAFYLCARYRGTDTQYFGPGTRLTVL.